Listed below are T cell receptor beta chains from one sample, sequenced in a study of control samples from healthy donors and cancer patients. Assay used: immunoSEQ multiplex PCR; TCRdb lists only in-frame clones, some missing. The table lists 95,000 to 110,000 clones, more than 85% of them singletons, with over 15% in the top ten. Source material: PBMCs. The receptors were gathered from a man aged 55 to 69 with lung cancer. Both conserved end residues are part of each CDR3. Each record gives: J gene, CDR3 length, D gene, clone size, V gene, CDR3 DNA, CDR3 protein. A D gene is named only where the DNA matches it firmly. Clone size is not always given. Where it is, it says once, few, many or a class for expanded clones.

j_call: TRBJ1-2; cdr3_length: 14; d_call: TRBD1; clone_size: -; v_call: TRBV10-3; cdr3_nt: TGTGCCTCAGGGGAGACAGGGAACTACTATGGCTACACCTTC; cdr3_aa: CASGETGNYYGYTF
j_call: TRBJ1-2; cdr3_length: 13; d_call: -; clone_size: -; v_call: TRBV5-1; cdr3_nt: TGCGCCAGCAGGCTCGGGACAAGCTATGGCTACACCTTC; cdr3_aa: CASRLGTSYGYTF
j_call: TRBJ1-1; cdr3_length: 13; d_call: TRBD1; clone_size: -; v_call: TRBV18; cdr3_nt: TGTGCCAGCTCCCCGACAGGGACCACTGAAGCTTTCTTT; cdr3_aa: CASSPTGTTEAFF
j_call: TRBJ1-1; cdr3_length: 13; d_call: -; clone_size: -; v_call: TRBV13; cdr3_nt: TGTGCCAGCAGCGTTAGCTTAAACACTGAAGCTTTCTTT; cdr3_aa: CASSVSLNTEAFF
j_call: TRBJ1-1; cdr3_length: 13; d_call: -; clone_size: -; v_call: TRBV11-1; cdr3_nt: TGTGCCAGCAGGACGCAGTACAACACTGAAGCTTTCTTT; cdr3_aa: CASRTQYNTEAFF
j_call: TRBJ2-3; cdr3_length: 17; d_call: -; clone_size: -; v_call: TRBV18; cdr3_nt: TGTGCCAGCTCACCAGAAGCTTGGGGTACCGGCACAGATACGCAGTATTTT; cdr3_aa: CASSPEAWGTGTDTQYF
j_call: TRBJ1-6; cdr3_length: 14; d_call: TRBD1; clone_size: -; v_call: TRBV5-4; cdr3_nt: TGTGCCAGCAGCTCGCGGGACAGTAATTCACCCCTCCACTTT; cdr3_aa: CASSSRDSNSPLHF
j_call: TRBJ2-1; cdr3_length: 14; d_call: TRBD1; clone_size: -; v_call: TRBV10-1; cdr3_nt: TGCGCCAGCAGTCTACAGGGGTCAAGCAATGAGCAGTTCTTC; cdr3_aa: CASSLQGSSNEQFF
j_call: TRBJ2-5; cdr3_length: 14; d_call: TRBD2; clone_size: -; v_call: TRBV5-1; cdr3_nt: TGCGCCAGCAGCTATCTAGCGGGCCACGAGACCCAGTACTTC; cdr3_aa: CASSYLAGHETQYF
j_call: TRBJ1-2; cdr3_length: 13; d_call: TRBD1; clone_size: -; v_call: TRBV29-1; cdr3_nt: TGCAGCGTCGATCAGGGGGTCGGCTATGGCTACACCTTC; cdr3_aa: CSVDQGVGYGYTF
j_call: TRBJ1-4; cdr3_length: 14; d_call: -; clone_size: -; v_call: TRBV5-6; cdr3_nt: TGTGCCAGCAGCTTGGGAGGAGTCAATGAAAAACTGTTTTTT; cdr3_aa: CASSLGGVNEKLFF
j_call: TRBJ2-2; cdr3_length: 14; d_call: -; clone_size: -; v_call: TRBV5-1; cdr3_nt: TGCGCCAGCAGCTACGACAAGAACACCGGGGAGCTGTTTTTT; cdr3_aa: CASSYDKNTGELFF
j_call: TRBJ2-1; cdr3_length: 15; d_call: -; clone_size: -; v_call: TRBV11-1; cdr3_nt: TGTGCCAGCAGCTTCTCTAGGGGCCTTTACAATGAGCAGTTCTTC; cdr3_aa: CASSFSRGLYNEQFF
j_call: TRBJ2-3; cdr3_length: 15; d_call: TRBD1; clone_size: -; v_call: TRBV11-3; cdr3_nt: TGTGCCAGCAGAAACCGGGACAGAGGCACAGATACGCAGTATTTT; cdr3_aa: CASRNRDRGTDTQYF
j_call: TRBJ2-3; cdr3_length: 12; d_call: -; clone_size: once; v_call: TRBV27; cdr3_nt: TGTGCCAGCAGTCCTTACACAGATACGCAGTATTTT; cdr3_aa: CASSPYTDTQYF
j_call: TRBJ2-5; cdr3_length: 13; d_call: TRBD1; clone_size: -; v_call: TRBV12-3/TRBV12-4; cdr3_nt: TGTGCCAGCAGCCGGGACAGGCAAGAGACCCAGTACTTC; cdr3_aa: CASSRDRQETQYF
j_call: TRBJ1-2; cdr3_length: 12; d_call: -; clone_size: -; v_call: TRBV29-1; cdr3_nt: TGCAGCGTTCAAGAGGGCGACTATGGCTACACCTTC; cdr3_aa: CSVQEGDYGYTF
j_call: TRBJ1-2; cdr3_length: 12; d_call: -; clone_size: -; v_call: TRBV12-3/TRBV12-4; cdr3_nt: TGTGCCAGCAGTCCCGAGGGCTATGGCTACACCTTC; cdr3_aa: CASSPEGYGYTF
j_call: TRBJ1-2; cdr3_length: 15; d_call: TRBD1; clone_size: -; v_call: TRBV18; cdr3_nt: TGTGCCAGCTCCCCTTCAGTGGGACAGGGGGACGGCTACACCTTC; cdr3_aa: CASSPSVGQGDGYTF
j_call: TRBJ2-3; cdr3_length: 15; d_call: -; clone_size: -; v_call: TRBV4-1; cdr3_nt: TGCGCCAGCAGCCAAGGAATTTTGGGTCTGGATACGCAGTATTTT; cdr3_aa: CASSQGILGLDTQYF
j_call: TRBJ2-1; cdr3_length: 13; d_call: -; clone_size: -; v_call: TRBV2; cdr3_nt: TGTGCCAGCAGTGCCCAGGACCCGAGTGGGCAGTTCTTC; cdr3_aa: CASSAQDPSGQFF
j_call: TRBJ2-2; cdr3_length: 15; d_call: -; clone_size: few; v_call: TRBV6-5; cdr3_nt: TGTGCCAGCAGTTACTCGGAACCGCGCACCGGGGAGCTGTTTTTT; cdr3_aa: CASSYSEPRTGELFF
j_call: TRBJ2-2; cdr3_length: 13; d_call: -; clone_size: -; v_call: TRBV9; cdr3_nt: TGTGCCAGCAGCGTAGTTGTCGCCGGGGAGCTGTTTTTT; cdr3_aa: CASSVVVAGELFF
j_call: TRBJ2-3; cdr3_length: 11; d_call: -; clone_size: -; v_call: TRBV18; cdr3_nt: TGTGCCAGCTCACACACAGATACGCAGTATTTT; cdr3_aa: CASSHTDTQYF
j_call: TRBJ1-1; cdr3_length: 13; d_call: TRBD1; clone_size: -; v_call: TRBV29-1; cdr3_nt: TGCAGCGTCCAGACAGGGGAGTTGGCTGAAGCTTTCTTT; cdr3_aa: CSVQTGELAEAFF
j_call: TRBJ2-3; cdr3_length: 15; d_call: -; clone_size: -; v_call: TRBV27; cdr3_nt: TGTGCCAGCCAAACGAGGAGGAGGGGCACAGATACGCAGTATTTT; cdr3_aa: CASQTRRRGTDTQYF
j_call: TRBJ2-5; cdr3_length: 13; d_call: -; clone_size: -; v_call: TRBV12-3/TRBV12-4; cdr3_nt: TGTGCCAGCAGCCAAACCAGGGGCGAGACCCAGTACTTC; cdr3_aa: CASSQTRGETQYF
j_call: TRBJ2-1; cdr3_length: 16; d_call: TRBD2; clone_size: -; v_call: TRBV25-1; cdr3_nt: TGTGCCAGCAGTGAATCCAGCGGGGGGCCCTACAATGAGCAGTTCTTC; cdr3_aa: CASSESSGGPYNEQFF
j_call: TRBJ2-3; cdr3_length: 15; d_call: -; clone_size: few; v_call: TRBV24-1; cdr3_nt: TGTGCCACCAGTGATTACCCGACATACACAGATACGCAGTATTTT; cdr3_aa: CATSDYPTYTDTQYF
j_call: TRBJ2-1; cdr3_length: 17; d_call: -; clone_size: -; v_call: TRBV9; cdr3_nt: TGTGCCAGCAGCCTCGCTAACCAGGGGGGTGGTCAAAATGAGCAGTTCTTC; cdr3_aa: CASSLANQGGGQNEQFF
j_call: TRBJ1-6; cdr3_length: 15; d_call: -; clone_size: once; v_call: TRBV27; cdr3_nt: TGTGCCAGCAGGCGACTCACAGGTCTGGGAGGCTCCCTCCACTTT; cdr3_aa: CASRRLTGLGGSLHF
j_call: TRBJ1-2; cdr3_length: 12; d_call: -; clone_size: few; v_call: TRBV5-1; cdr3_nt: TGCGCCAGCAGCTTATCTGGGCCGGGCTACACCTTC; cdr3_aa: CASSLSGPGYTF
j_call: TRBJ2-7; cdr3_length: 15; d_call: TRBD2; clone_size: few; v_call: TRBV24-1; cdr3_nt: TGTGCCACCAGTGCTTGGCCAGCGGGGGGGCGAGAGCAGTACTTC; cdr3_aa: CATSAWPAGGREQYF
j_call: TRBJ1-5; cdr3_length: 15; d_call: -; clone_size: -; v_call: TRBV2; cdr3_nt: TGTGCCAGCAGATCCGAGCAGAACACACATCAGCCCCAGCATTTT; cdr3_aa: CASRSEQNTHQPQHF
j_call: TRBJ1-4; cdr3_length: 16; d_call: -; clone_size: -; v_call: TRBV28; cdr3_nt: TGTGCCAGCATTGGGGGCAAAGAGCTTCTTAATGAAAAACTGTTTTTT; cdr3_aa: CASIGGKELLNEKLFF
j_call: TRBJ1-5; cdr3_length: 14; d_call: -; clone_size: -; v_call: TRBV6-5; cdr3_nt: TGTGCCAGCACCGGACAGAATAGCAATCAGCCCCAGCATTTT; cdr3_aa: CASTGQNSNQPQHF
j_call: TRBJ2-1; cdr3_length: 15; d_call: TRBD1; clone_size: -; v_call: TRBV7-2; cdr3_nt: TGTGCCAGCAGCTTAGTAGGGACAGGGTACGATGAGCAGTTCTTC; cdr3_aa: CASSLVGTGYDEQFF
j_call: TRBJ1-5; cdr3_length: 14; d_call: -; clone_size: -; v_call: TRBV29-1; cdr3_nt: TGCAGCGTTTTGTACGGGTCGTTCGGGCAGCCCCAGCATTTT; cdr3_aa: CSVLYGSFGQPQHF
j_call: TRBJ1-2; cdr3_length: 16; d_call: TRBD1; clone_size: -; v_call: TRBV4-1; cdr3_nt: TGCGCCAGCAGCCAAGATATGGGACAGCAGTTCAATGGCTACACCTTC; cdr3_aa: CASSQDMGQQFNGYTF
j_call: TRBJ1-2; cdr3_length: 14; d_call: -; clone_size: -; v_call: TRBV19; cdr3_nt: TGTGCCAGTAGTATGGGGGCGACCAGCTATGGCTACACCTTC; cdr3_aa: CASSMGATSYGYTF
j_call: TRBJ2-5; cdr3_length: 14; d_call: -; clone_size: -; v_call: TRBV5-5; cdr3_nt: TGTGCCAGCACCTTTTCCGGACTTTATATGACCCAGTACTTC; cdr3_aa: CASTFSGLYMTQYF
j_call: TRBJ1-2; cdr3_length: 15; d_call: -; clone_size: -; v_call: TRBV7-9; cdr3_nt: TGTGCCAGCAGCTTAGCAGGGGGGTTGAACTATGGCTACACCTTC; cdr3_aa: CASSLAGGLNYGYTF
j_call: TRBJ1-2; cdr3_length: 13; d_call: -; clone_size: few; v_call: TRBV30; cdr3_nt: TGTGCCTGGAGAAAGACCGGGGCCTATGGCTACACCTTC; cdr3_aa: CAWRKTGAYGYTF
j_call: TRBJ1-2; cdr3_length: 14; d_call: TRBD1; clone_size: -; v_call: TRBV9; cdr3_nt: TGTGCCAGCAGCGTAGACGGGACAGGGTATGGCTACACCTTC; cdr3_aa: CASSVDGTGYGYTF
j_call: TRBJ2-2; cdr3_length: 16; d_call: -; clone_size: -; v_call: TRBV5-4; cdr3_nt: TGTGCCAGCAGCTTGGGAGGGACAACGAACACCGGGGAGCTGTTTTTT; cdr3_aa: CASSLGGTTNTGELFF
j_call: TRBJ2-2; cdr3_length: 11; d_call: -; clone_size: -; v_call: TRBV2; cdr3_nt: TGTGCCAGCAGAGAAAACCAGGAGCTGTTTTTT; cdr3_aa: CASRENQELFF
j_call: TRBJ1-5; cdr3_length: 17; d_call: -; clone_size: -; v_call: TRBV2; cdr3_nt: TGTGCCAGCAGTGACCACAGGCGATTTTATAGCAATCAGCCCCAGCATTTT; cdr3_aa: CASSDHRRFYSNQPQHF
j_call: TRBJ1-2; cdr3_length: 15; d_call: -; clone_size: -; v_call: TRBV5-1; cdr3_nt: TGCGCCAGCAGCTTAGATTCGACAGAATACTATGGCTACACCTTC; cdr3_aa: CASSLDSTEYYGYTF
j_call: TRBJ1-1; cdr3_length: 13; d_call: -; clone_size: once; v_call: TRBV12-3/TRBV12-4; cdr3_nt: TGTGCCAGCACCTTAGGGTATTCCCCTGAAGCTTTCTTT; cdr3_aa: CASTLGYSPEAFF